This passage covers 28 T cell receptor beta chains from one sample sequenced in a study of CD8 T cells in Susac syndrome. A quantity of about 0.5 to 1 ug RNA underwent reverse transcription using random hexamers. TCRdb passed the immunoSEQ multiplex PCR reads through MiXCR, listing each CDR3 protein once. The data hold approximately 170,000 distinct CDR3 sequences, with 92% observed a single time. Sequenced input: CD4+ T cells from PBMCs. These receptors were taken from a human donor in good health.

The chain recombines TRBV7-9 with TRBJ2-2, with TRBD1 identical over 9 bases. V was pared by 6 bases and J by 5 bases, with 7 bases of the junction left unmatched. Germline-derived CDR1 and CDR2 are SEHNR and FQNEAQ (reference sequence). The CDR3 spans 15 residues. The CDR3 protein is CASSIAGTGTGELFF. Here the CDR3 DNA reads TGTGCCAGCAGTATCGCCGGGACAGGGACCGGGGAGCTGTTTTTT.

The chain couples TRBV4-1 to TRBJ1-2; D gene uncertain. V lost 1 base, J lost 4 bases, and 4 bases lay in between. Germline loops: CDR1 MGHRA, CDR2 YSYEKL. CDR3 length: 12 residues. CDR3 amino acids: CASSQASYGYTF. The CDR3 DNA sequence: TGCGCCAGCAGCCAAGCCAGCTATGGCTACACCTTC.

J is TRBJ2-3 and V is TRBV9; D possibly corresponds to TRBD2 (6 bases). Germline CDR1 is SGDLS and CDR2 is YYNGEE. V was cut by 0 bases and J by 4 bases, with 15 bases left in between. The CDR3 runs 16 residues. The chain's CDR3 is CASSVDAGRSADTQYF. Written as DNA, the CDR3 is TGTGCCAGCAGCGTAGATGCAGGGAGGAGCGCAGATACGCAGTATTTT.

This rearrangement joins TRBV28 to TRBJ2-2; possibly TRBD2 for D (6 bases). V lost 4 bases and J 6 bases, leaving 18 bases between the germline ends. This CDR3 has 16 residues. Germline V gene sequence: CDR1 MDHEN, CDR2 SYDVKM. CDR3 coding DNA: TGTGCCAGCAGTTCCCCCGGACTAACCTCAGCCGGGGAGCTGTTTTTT. It codes for CASSSPGLTSAGELFF. The full variable domain, completed using reference TRBV28 and TRBJ2-2, is DVKVTQSSRYLVKRTGEKVFLECVQDMDHENMFWYRQDPGLGLRLIYFSYDVKMKEKGDIPEGYSVSREKKERFSLILESASTNQTSMYLCASSSPGLTSAGELFFGEGSRLTVL.

The chain is built from TRBV28 and TRBJ2-1; 7 bases line up with TRBD2. Losses at the gene ends were 5 bases for V and 5 bases for J; bases not matched to a gene: 6. CDR3 length: 14 amino acids. CDR1 MDHEN and CDR2 SYDVKM come from the germline V gene. CDR3 region: CASSLAGANNEQFF. The CDR3 DNA is TGTGCCAGCAGTCTGGCGGGAGCCAACAATGAGCAGTTCTTC.

This clonotype was seen once. This chain connects TRBV4-3 to TRBJ1-2; 8 positions agree with TRBD1. Germline-derived CDR1 and CDR2 are LGHNA and YSLEER. The CDR3 runs 15 residues. With 3 bases clipped from V and 5 bases from J, the junction kept 8 bases outside the gene matches. CDR3 loop: CASSHDRGSNYGYTF. CDR3 coding DNA: TGCGCCAGCAGCCACGACAGGGGAAGTAATTATGGCTACACCTTC.

This clonotype was detected only once. The chain uses TRBV4-3 and TRBJ2-7, with 9 bases identical to TRBD1. The junction had 8 bases not matched to a gene; V was cut back by 2 bases and J by 3 bases. This CDR3 has 16 amino acids. CDR1 and CDR2 from the germline V gene are LGHNA and YSLEER. As DNA, the CDR3 is TGCGCCAGCAGCCAATCTACGGGACAGGGTAGCTACGAGCAGTACTTC. Amino acids: CASSQSTGQGSYEQYF.

The rearrangement uses TRBV4-1 and TRBJ2-7, with 12 bases matching TRBD2. Germline values: CDR1 MGHRA, CDR2 YSYEKL. V lost 0 bases to trimming and J lost 3 bases; unmatched junction nucleotides: 9. The CDR3 totals 18 residues. The CDR3 DNA reads as TGCGCCAGCAGCCAAGAGCCTAGCGGGAGGGCCTACTTCTACGAGCAGTACTTC. It specifies CASSQEPSGRAYFYEQYF.

The chain carries TRBV18 and TRBJ1-4; tentatively, D is TRBD1 (5 bases). V was pared by 2 bases and J by 5 bases, with 9 bases between. This CDR3 is built from 14 residues. Germline CDR1 is KGHSH and CDR2 is LQKENI. CDR3 DNA sequence: TGTGCCAGCTCACCAACAGGACCCAATGAAAAACTGTTTTTT. Translated, it gives CASSPTGPNEKLFF.

A single count supports this clonotype. The rearrangement joins TRBV28 to TRBJ2-7; TRBD2 matches 9 bases. Germline assignment: CDR1 MDHEN and CDR2 SYDVKM. The ends lost 6 bases at V and 7 bases at J; junction bases unmatched: 16. CDR3 length equals 16 residues. CDR3 region: CASSLFLAGPLGEQYF. In DNA form, the CDR3 reads TGTGCCAGCAGCCTTTTTCTAGCGGGGCCTCTGGGGGAGCAGTACTTC.

V is TRBV29-1 and J is TRBJ1-2, with TRBD1 matching over 12 bases. Per the germline V gene, CDR1 is SQVTM and CDR2 is ANQGSEA. J lost 14 bases, V lost 7 bases, and 11 bases had no gene match. The CDR3 is 12 amino acids. The DNA of the CDR3 is TGCAGCGCCGGGACAGGGGGCGCGGGTTTAACCTTC. Translated, it gives CSAGTGGAGLTF.

The V and J genes are TRBV11-2 and TRBJ2-2; maybe TRBD2 (6 bases). The CDR3 totals 18 residues. The germline V gene encodes CDR1 SGHAT and CDR2 FQNNGV. V was pared by 5 bases and J by 1 base, with 20 bases between. The DNA for the CDR3 is TGTGCCAGCAGCCGTACCGGGAGTCCCAATAGGAACACCGGGGAGCTGTTTTTT. It specifies CASSRTGSPNRNTGELFF.

V and J are TRBV6-5 and TRBJ2-7, with D unresolved. Per the germline V gene, CDR1 is MNHEY and CDR2 is SVGAGI. This CDR3 contains 14 residues. V lost 0 bases to trimming and J lost 2 bases, with 8 bases between them. The CDR3 loop is CASSYSTETYEQYF. The CDR3 DNA reads TGTGCCAGCAGTTACTCGACGGAGACCTACGAGCAGTACTTC.

This rearrangement joins TRBV12-3 or TRBV12-4 to TRBJ2-5; 10 nucleotides line up with TRBD2. The CDR3 has 16 residues. J lost 6 bases, V lost 0 bases, and 7 bases had no gene match. CDR3 in DNA: TGTGCCAGCAGTTTAGCGGGGACTAGCGTCTCAAAGACCCAGTACTTC. This sequence encodes CASSLAGTSVSKTQYF.

This chain joins TRBV19 and TRBJ1-1; no clear D. The CDR3 runs to 14 residues. Per the germline V gene, CDR1 is LNHDA and CDR2 is SQIVND (reference sequence). Trimming took 2 bases from V and 0 from J, leaving 7 bases between them. The CDR3 DNA reads as TGTGCCAGTAGTATACAGGTTCTGAACACTGAAGCTTTCTTT. Protein product: CASSIQVLNTEAFF.

A single count supports this clonotype. CDR3 amino acids: CASSINPDIKGTQYF. The CDR3 bases are TGTGCCAGTAGTATAAATCCCGATATTAAGGGGACGCAGTATTTT. The chain joins TRBV19 to TRBJ2-3, with D perhaps matching TRBD1 (5 bases). V was pared by 2 bases and J by 9 bases, with 18 bases between. CDR3 length equals 15 residues. Per the germline V gene, CDR1 is LNHDA and CDR2 is SQIVND (reference sequence).

The chain carries TRBV28 and TRBJ2-4, with D possibly TRBD1 on 5 matching bases. The CDR3 loop spans 13 amino acids. V lost 5 bases and J 15 bases, leaving 20 bases between the germline ends. In germline, CDR1 is MDHEN, CDR2 SYDVKM. The CDR3 nucleotides read TGTGCCAGCAGTCGGGCAGGCCCTAAGGGGCGGTACTTC. This encodes CASSRAGPKGRYF.

The V and J genes are TRBV18 and TRBJ1-1, with no clear D. Germline CDR1 is KGHSH and CDR2 is LQKENI. V gave up 3 bases and J gave up 4 bases, with 6 bases separating them. The CDR3 length is 12 residues. The CDR3 reads CASSPEGTEAFF. The CDR3 nucleotides read TGTGCCAGCTCACCGGAGGGCACTGAAGCTTTCTTT.

The rearrangement links TRBV6-1 to TRBJ2-7; 8 nucleotides align to TRBD1. V shed 7 bases and J 7 bases; nucleotides not matched to a gene: 12. CDR3 length equals 14 residues. The V gene's germline CDR1 is MNHNS and CDR2 SASEGT. The CDR3 sequence: CASTTRQGAGEQYF. CDR3 DNA: TGTGCCAGCACCACCCGCCAGGGGGCTGGGGAGCAGTACTTC.

The rearrangement joins TRBV4-3 to TRBJ1-6; the D gene is possibly TRBD1 (6 bases). CDR3 length equals 16 residues. Trimming took off 0 bases at V and 13 bases at J, with 19 bases between the two ends. CDR1 LGHNA and CDR2 YSLEER come from the germline V gene. The CDR3 region has the DNA TGCGCCAGCAGCCAAGACGGCGGCAGGGGAGTAGGGCCCCTCCACTTT. Translating it yields CASSQDGGRGVGPLHF.

The V call is TRBV5-1, the J call TRBJ1-1; a weak D match, TRBD1 (5 bases). The CDR3 is made up of 12 amino acids. The V gene lost 4 bases and the J gene lost 5 bases, with 9 bases spanning the gap. The germline gives CDR1 SGHRS, CDR2 YFSETQ. The CDR3 DNA follows: TGCGCCAGCAGCCAGGGTGTAACTGAAGCTTTCTTT. Its translation: CASSQGVTEAFF.

In the case of this clonotype: At one boundary the junction diverges from the germline segment, which might be a read error. The CDR3 here is CASCLWGAPSYGYTF. For the CDR3, the DNA is TGTGCCAGCTGCTTGTGGGGGGCGCCCAGCTATGGCTACACCTTC. The genes are TRBV5-6 and TRBJ1-2, with D perhaps matching TRBD1 (6 bases). The V gene's germline CDR1 is SGHDT and CDR2 YYEEEE. This CDR3 is 15 amino acids long.

The chain links TRBV5-6 to TRBJ1-4, with D unresolved. The CDR3 runs 12 residues. V gave up 4 bases and J gave up 3 bases, with 4 bases separating them. Germline loops: CDR1 SGHDT, CDR2 YYEEEE. The CDR3 bases are TGTGCCAGCAGCCAGCCTAATGAAAAACTGTTTTTT. Translated: CASSQPNEKLFF.

This clonotype occurred once. This rearrangement joins TRBV4-3 to TRBJ1-5; D gene uncertain. The V and J ends lost 0 bases and 4 bases respectively, with 4 bases between them. The CDR3 spans 13 residues. Germline CDR1 reads LGHNA; CDR2 reads YSLEER. CDR3 sequence (DNA): TGCGCCAGCAGCCAAGAGTTAAATCAGCCCCAGCATTTT. Translation: CASSQELNQPQHF.

The rearrangement links TRBV3-1 to TRBJ2-3; D is unresolved. With 4 bases removed from V and 5 bases from J, the gap between germline ends came to 10 bases. Germline CDR1 and CDR2: LGHDT and YNNKEL (reference sequence). The CDR3 runs to 13 residues. The CDR3 region has the DNA TGTGCCAGCAGCCCCTATCGCGGAGATACGCAGTATTTT. Translating gives CASSPYRGDTQYF.

The rearrangement links TRBV6-1 to TRBJ2-4; possibly TRBD1 or TRBD2 for D (5 bases each). CDR1 is MNHNS, CDR2 SASEGT, per germline. The CDR3 is 14 amino acids. Trimming removed 5 bases at V and 6 bases at J, with 14 bases between. This CDR3 reads CASSRRDGLNIQYF. DNA of the CDR3: TGTGCCAGCAGTCGCCGGGACGGACTAAACATTCAGTACTTC.

The chain combines TRBV30 with TRBJ1-2, with D hard to call. The CDR3 covers 11 residues. The germline V and J ends were trimmed by 3 bases and 5 bases, with 7 bases remaining between them. CDR1 is GTSNPN, CDR2 SVGIG, per germline (reference sequence). This chain's CDR3 is CAWSIGYGYTF. As DNA, the CDR3 is TGTGCCTGGAGCATCGGGTATGGCTACACCTTC.

J is TRBJ2-7 and V is TRBV5-1; tentatively, D is TRBD2 (6 bases). Per the germline V gene, CDR1 is SGHRS and CDR2 is YFSETQ. V was trimmed by 4 bases and J by 0 bases, leaving 11 bases between them. CDR3 length equals 14 residues. The CDR3, as DNA: TGCGCCAGCAGCCTTAGCGGAAGCTCCTACGAGCAGTACTTC. Encoded protein: CASSLSGSSYEQYF.